This T cell receptor (beta chain) was captured in a study of CD8 T cells in ankylosing spondylitis. For TCR beta, libraries came from quantitative 5'-RACE with molecular barcodes. TCRdb ran MiXCR on the 5' RACE reads and lists one entry per CDR3 protein. The repertoire holds under 250,000 distinct CDR3 sequences, roughly 25% seen once, with 6.6% in the top ten. V dropped 0 bases and J dropped 9 bases, with 7 bases sitting between them. Germline assignment: CDR1 SGHKS and CDR2 YYEKEE (reference sequence). The CDR3 runs to 11 residues. The sequence was collected from a male donor with ankylosing spondylitis or in good health (not recorded which). The chain is built from TRBV5-5 and TRBJ2-7; tentative D call: TRBD1 (6 bases). Sample: blood, either unsorted or a sorted T cell fraction (not recorded which). CDR3 bases: TGTGCCAGCAGCTTGGAACAGGGGCAGTACTTC. This codes for CASSLEQGQYF.